This entry lists 10 T cell receptor beta chains sequenced from one sample in a study of cytomegalovirus exposure and HLA in healthy donors. Use of 60 Vbeta and 13 Jbeta primers characterized the PCR. The method was immunoSEQ multiplex PCR; TCRdb's version includes in-frame clones alone and lacks a portion of them. The sample lists around 110,000 clones, 9.5% occurring once. Material for sequencing was PBMCs. The origin of the receptors is a man aged 25 to 45 in good health and CMV-seronegative.

This clone was picked up a small number of times. The V gene is TRBV28, the J gene TRBJ2-7, with D possibly being TRBD1 (6 bases). Germline-derived CDR1 and CDR2 are MDHEN and SYDVKM. The CDR3 contains 13 residues. Trimming shortened V by 5 bases and J by 2 bases, and 10 bases separated the two germline ends. CDR3 DNA sequence: TGTGCCAGCAGTGAGGACAGTCCCTACGAGCAGTACTTC. It translates to CASSEDSPYEQYF.

The table lists this clone with a few counts. The CDR3, as DNA: TGTGCCAGCAGTTTAAGAGACAGGGGACTATACGAGCAGTACTTC. It specifies CASSLRDRGLYEQYF. The chain employs TRBV27 and TRBJ2-7; tentatively, D is TRBD1 (8 bases). CDR1 is MNHEY, CDR2 SMNVEV, per germline (reference sequence). V was shortened by 2 bases and J by 4 bases, with 15 bases between the two germline ends. The length of the CDR3 is 15 residues.

V usage is TRBV19 and J usage is TRBJ1-1; no clear D. The germline V gene has CDR1 LNHDA and CDR2 SQIVND (reference sequence). The CDR3 length is 13 residues. The V end lost 5 bases, the J end lost 11 bases, and 18 bases lay between the germline ends. This CDR3 is CASSYSVGERAFF. For the CDR3, the DNA is TGTGCCAGTAGTTACAGCGTCGGGGAGAGGGCTTTCTTT.

This chain links TRBV19 with TRBJ2-5, with D perhaps matching TRBD1 (6 bases). This CDR3 has 12 residues. Germline loops: CDR1 LNHDA, CDR2 SQIVND (reference sequence). V was clipped by 8 bases and J by 7 bases, with 14 bases between them. In DNA, the CDR3 is TGTGCCAGTGGTAACAGGGCGGCGACCCAGTACTTC. Translated: CASGNRAATQYF.

The J gene is TRBJ2-7, the V gene TRBV11-3, with 8 bases fitting TRBD1. The V gene's germline CDR1 is SGHNT and CDR2 YENEEA. Trimming cost V 0 bases and J 3 bases; bases outside gene matches: 7. This CDR3 spans 16 amino acids. The CDR3, as DNA: TGTGCCAGCAGCTTAGATCGGACAGGGATTAACTACGAGCAGTACTTC. As protein: CASSLDRTGINYEQYF.

This clone was seen more than once but under ten times. J is TRBJ2-7 and V is TRBV6-5; D unresolved. Deletions cut 7 bases from V and 3 bases from J, with 16 bases between. Germline CDR1 reads MNHEY; CDR2 reads SVGAGI. The CDR3 loop spans 14 amino acids. CDR3 amino acids: CASTSPDLDYEQYF. The CDR3 DNA reads as TGTGCCAGCACTTCTCCCGACTTAGACTACGAGCAGTACTTC.

This clone was detected only a few times. CDR3 bases: TGTGCCATCAGTTTAGCGGGGGGGGGCACAGATACGCAGTATTTT. This translates into CAISLAGGGTDTQYF. The V call is TRBV10-3, the J call TRBJ2-3; 11 bases map to TRBD2. Germline assignment: CDR1 ENHRY and CDR2 SYGVKD. The CDR3 consists of 15 residues. With V trimmed by 5 bases and J by 1 base, 2 bases remained unmatched.

This clone was found a few times. The J gene is TRBJ1-2, the V gene TRBV27; 8 nucleotides line up with TRBD1. The CDR3 consists of 14 residues. Trimming removed 6 bases from V and 0 bases from J; junction bases left unmatched: 3. CDR1 is MNHEY and CDR2 is SMNVEV in the germline V gene (reference sequence). The CDR3 sequence is CASRPTGANYGYTF. The CDR3 DNA sequence: TGTGCCAGCAGGCCGACAGGGGCTAACTATGGCTACACCTTC.

This chain joins TRBV10-2 and TRBJ1-5; a possible D gene is TRBD1 (5 bases). CDR3 length: 12 amino acids. Trimming pared 6 bases from V and 11 bases from J, leaving 14 bases between. Germline-derived CDR1 and CDR2 are WSHSY and SAAADI. The CDR3 region is CASSEIEGAQHF. The DNA of the CDR3 is TGCGCCAGCAGCGAAATTGAAGGGGCCCAGCATTTT.

A single count supports this clone. The chain combines TRBV7-9 with TRBJ2-7, with 7 positions matching TRBD1. The CDR3 totals 14 residues. Germline lookup yields CDR1 SEHNR and CDR2 FQNEAQ (reference sequence). The ends lost 1 base at V and 4 bases at J; junction bases unmatched: 4. The CDR3 reads CASSLVDRVYEQYF. DNA of the CDR3: TGTGCCAGCAGCTTAGTAGACAGGGTGTACGAGCAGTACTTC.